These T cell receptor beta chains were read from a single sample in a study of blood T cell repertoires in COVID-19. Here immunoSEQ multiplex PCR was the method, and the copy in TCRdb shows in-frame clones only, minus some. The sample includes roughly 340,000 clones, about nine tenths of them seen just once. Sequenced material: peripheral blood. Source of these receptors: a woman aged 50 to 65 with COVID-19, enrolled during active disease. Both conserved end residues are part of each CDR3. Fields, in order: J gene, V gene, D gene, clone size, CDR3 DNA, CDR3 protein. D genes are given only for firm matches. Some rows have no size entry. The others give once, few or many, or a class for an expanded clone.

J: TRBJ2-5
V: TRBV2
D: TRBD2
size: .
DNA: TGTGCCAGTGGGAGGGAAGAGACCCAGTACTTC
CDR3: CASGREETQYF

J: TRBJ2-1
V: TRBV5-1
D: TRBD2
size: .
DNA: TGCGCCAGCAGCCGCGGGGCGGGAGGGCCACCGAGCATATACAATGAGCAGTTCTTC
CDR3: CASSRGAGGPPSIYNEQFF

J: TRBJ1-2
V: TRBV5-1
D: TRBD1
size: .
DNA: TGCGCCAGCAGCTTGGGACAGGGCAGCTATGGCTACACCTTC
CDR3: CASSLGQGSYGYTF

J: TRBJ1-2
V: TRBV11-2
D: TRBD1
size: .
DNA: TGTGCCAGCAGCTTAGGGGCCGGGACAGAAATTAACTATGGCTACACCTTC
CDR3: CASSLGAGTEINYGYTF

J: TRBJ2-1
V: TRBV6-5
D: .
size: .
DNA: TGTGCCAGCACGAAGACTAAAAATGAGCAGTTCTTC
CDR3: CASTKTKNEQFF

J: TRBJ1-1
V: TRBV19
D: TRBD1
size: .
DNA: TGTGCCAGTAGTACTTGGACAGGGTCTCTTTATCTAGCTTTCTTT
CDR3: CASSTWTGSLYLAFF

J: TRBJ2-7
V: TRBV24-1
D: .
size: .
DNA: TGTGCCACCAGTGACCCTTCTGCGCCCTCCTACGAGCAGTACTTC
CDR3: CATSDPSAPSYEQYF

J: TRBJ2-1
V: TRBV19
D: TRBD2
size: .
DNA: TGTGCCAGTAGTCTACTAGCGGGGTCAAACAATGAGCAGTTCTTC
CDR3: CASSLLAGSNNEQFF

J: TRBJ2-7
V: TRBV9
D: TRBD2
size: .
DNA: TGTGCCAGCAGCGTGACTAGCGGGAGTTACGAGCAGTACTTC
CDR3: CASSVTSGSYEQYF

J: TRBJ2-7
V: TRBV12-3/TRBV12-4
D: .
size: .
DNA: TGTGCCAGCAGTCCAGCTCGCGGCGAGCAGTACTTC
CDR3: CASSPARGEQYF

J: TRBJ2-1
V: TRBV21-1
D: .
size: .
DNA: TGTGCCAGCAGCGGCCGGGACTTACGTTTTTACAATGAGCAGTTCTTC
CDR3: CASSGRDLRFYNEQFF

J: TRBJ2-7
V: TRBV7-8
D: TRBD1
size: once
DNA: TGTGCCACCCGTCCCGGGACAGGGGATCACCACGAGCAGTACTTC
CDR3: CATRPGTGDHHEQYF

J: TRBJ1-2
V: TRBV12-1
D: .
size: .
DNA: TGTGCCAGCAGCGTTTGGGGGACACAAAGTAGCTATGGCTACACCTTC
CDR3: CASSVWGTQSSYGYTF

J: TRBJ2-1
V: TRBV19
D: TRBD2
size: .
DNA: TGTGCCAGTCAGGGAGTAGCGGGGGGCTCTACAGTTGAGCAGTTCTTC
CDR3: CASQGVAGGSTVEQFF

J: TRBJ1-1
V: TRBV5-4
D: .
size: .
DNA: TGTGCCAGCAGGAGGGACATCATGAACACTGAAGCTTTCTTT
CDR3: CASRRDIMNTEAFF

J: TRBJ1-2
V: TRBV4-2
D: .
size: .
DNA: TGTGCCAGCAGCCATTTCAAAGGTGAGGGTCGGAGTGGCTACACCTTC
CDR3: CASSHFKGEGRSGYTF

J: TRBJ1-5
V: TRBV5-5
D: .
size: .
DNA: TGTGCCAGCAGCTTCGTTGGGAGGCGCGATCAGCCCCAGCATTTT
CDR3: CASSFVGRRDQPQHF

J: TRBJ1-1
V: TRBV18
D: .
size: .
DNA: TGTGCCAGCTCATCGCTCGACAGCAGGAACACTGAAGCTTTCTTT
CDR3: CASSSLDSRNTEAFF

J: TRBJ1-2
V: TRBV6-1
D: .
size: .
DNA: TGTGCCAGCAGCGAAGGGCTCGACTTTGGCTACACCTTC
CDR3: CASSEGLDFGYTF

J: TRBJ2-7
V: TRBV5-4
D: .
size: .
DNA: TGTGCCAGCAGCACCACAGGGAATCGGTACGAGCAGTACTTC
CDR3: CASSTTGNRYEQYF

J: TRBJ2-7
V: TRBV6-5
D: .
size: .
DNA: TGTGCCGCGGGGCCTCTGGGTTACGAGCAGTACTTC
CDR3: CAAGPLGYEQYF

J: TRBJ1-2
V: TRBV29-1
D: TRBD1
size: .
DNA: TGCAGCGTTGAAGATCTTAGGGACAGTTACTATGGCTACACCTTC
CDR3: CSVEDLRDSYYGYTF

J: TRBJ1-4
V: TRBV7-2
D: TRBD1
size: .
DNA: TGTGCCAGCAAACGGTCCGGGACAGAGAATGAAAAACTGTTTTTT
CDR3: CASKRSGTENEKLFF

J: TRBJ2-7
V: TRBV3-1/TRBV3-2
D: TRBD1
size: .
DNA: TGTGCCAGCAGCTTGACAGGGAGCTACGAGCAGTACTTC
CDR3: CASSLTGSYEQYF

J: TRBJ1-1
V: TRBV19
D: .
size: .
DNA: TGTGCCAGTAGTACCACGAAGGATGACATTGAAGCTTTCTTT
CDR3: CASSTTKDDIEAFF

J: TRBJ2-1
V: TRBV11-3
D: TRBD2
size: .
DNA: TGTGCCAGCAGCATCGCGACTAGCGGGAGAGGTACGAATGAGCAGTTCTTC
CDR3: CASSIATSGRGTNEQFF

J: TRBJ2-2
V: TRBV19
D: TRBD1
size: many
DNA: TGTGCCAGCGACCCGAGACAGGGGGCTCTAAGCAAGCTGTTTTTT
CDR3: CASDPRQGALSKLFF

J: TRBJ2-7
V: TRBV21-1
D: .
size: .
DNA: TGTGCCAGCAGGGGACAGGGACTATACGAGCAGTACTTC
CDR3: CASRGQGLYEQYF

J: TRBJ1-3
V: TRBV4-2
D: .
size: .
DNA: TGTGCCAGCAGCCCCCTACCGGGATCTGGAAACACCATATATTTT
CDR3: CASSPLPGSGNTIYF

J: TRBJ2-1
V: TRBV9
D: TRBD1
size: once
DNA: TGTGCCAGCAGCAAGAGGGACAGTTCGTCCTACAATGAGCAGTTCTTC
CDR3: CASSKRDSSSYNEQFF

J: TRBJ2-7
V: TRBV18
D: TRBD2
size: .
DNA: TGTGCCAGCTCACCCCAACACGGACTAGCGGGAGAGGTGCACTTC
CDR3: CASSPQHGLAGEVHF

J: TRBJ1-2
V: TRBV18
D: TRBD1
size: once
DNA: TGTGCCAGCTCGAGACAGGGGAATGGCTACACCTTC
CDR3: CASSRQGNGYTF

J: TRBJ2-7
V: TRBV4-1
D: .
size: few
DNA: TGCGCCAGCAGCCAAGATAGGGGTTTGAACGAGCAGTACTTC
CDR3: CASSQDRGLNEQYF

J: TRBJ2-1
V: TRBV10-3
D: TRBD2
size: once
DNA: TGTGCCATCAGTGAGTCAGGCGGGGGTGAAAATGAGCAGTTCTTC
CDR3: CAISESGGGENEQFF

J: TRBJ2-7
V: TRBV30
D: TRBD2
size: .
DNA: TGTGCCTGGAGGAATGCGGGAGGCTACGAGCAGTACTTC
CDR3: CAWRNAGGYEQYF

J: TRBJ2-1
V: TRBV7-9
D: TRBD2
size: .
DNA: TGTGCCAGCAGCTTAGTGCGGACTAGCGGTGACAATGAGCAGTTCTTC
CDR3: CASSLVRTSGDNEQFF

J: TRBJ1-2
V: TRBV3-1/TRBV3-2
D: .
size: .
DNA: TGTGCCAGCAGCCAAGGGCTCCAGGGAACTAACTATGGCTACACCTTC
CDR3: CASSQGLQGTNYGYTF

J: TRBJ1-2
V: TRBV9
D: TRBD1
size: .
DNA: TGTGCCAGCAGCGGGACAGGGTTAAACTATGGCTACACCTTC
CDR3: CASSGTGLNYGYTF

J: TRBJ2-7
V: TRBV3-1/TRBV3-2
D: .
size: .
DNA: TGTGCCAGTGCTGCTAGTATCTACGAGCAGTACTTC
CDR3: CASAASIYEQYF